The present entry profiles one TCR beta chain with its context. Its specificity is unknown. 60 Vbeta and 13 Jbeta primers were used in PCR. Assay used: immunoSEQ multiplex PCR; TCRdb lists only in-frame clones, some missing. The sample consists of 80,000 to 100,000 clones, about 81% of them appearing once. This specimen belongs to a study of cytomegalovirus exposure and HLA in healthy donors. Findings and limits, study-wide: Both high specificity and high sensitivity reportedly marked the classifier's diagnosis of cytomegalovirus status.

Trimming shortened V by 0 bases and J by 0 bases, and 19 bases separated the two germline ends. Germline CDR1 is SGHRS and CDR2 is YFSETQ. The CDR3 spans 19 residues. This clonotype was sampled from a man aged 35-49 years in good health and CMV-seronegative. What was sequenced was PBMCs. V and J are TRBV5-1 and TRBJ2-1; D is uncertain. The CDR3 loop reads CASSLVLIGYRSSYNEQFF. In DNA form, the CDR3 reads TGCGCCAGCAGCTTGGTTCTTATTGGCTACCGGAGCTCCTACAATGAGCAGTTCTTC.